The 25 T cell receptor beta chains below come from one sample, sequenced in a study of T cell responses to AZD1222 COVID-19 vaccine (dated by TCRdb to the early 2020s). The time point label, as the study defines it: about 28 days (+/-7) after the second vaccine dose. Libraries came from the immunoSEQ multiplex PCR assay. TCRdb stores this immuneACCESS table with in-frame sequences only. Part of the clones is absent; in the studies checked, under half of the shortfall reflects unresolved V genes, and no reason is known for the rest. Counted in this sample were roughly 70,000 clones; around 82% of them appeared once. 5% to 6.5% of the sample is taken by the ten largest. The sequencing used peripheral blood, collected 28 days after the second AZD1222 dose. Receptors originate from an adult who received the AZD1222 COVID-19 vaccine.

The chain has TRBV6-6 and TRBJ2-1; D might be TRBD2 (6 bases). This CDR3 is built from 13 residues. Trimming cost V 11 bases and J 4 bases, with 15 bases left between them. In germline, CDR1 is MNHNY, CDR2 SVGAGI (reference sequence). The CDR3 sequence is CAPLGGLYNEQFF. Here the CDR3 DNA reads TGTGCCCCGCTGGGGGGACTTTACAATGAGCAGTTCTTC.

DNA for the CDR3: TGCAGCGTTGAGACGAACTACGAGCAGTACTTC. It is translated as CSVETNYEQYF. The V call is TRBV29-1, the J call TRBJ2-7; D not certain. Germline loops: CDR1 SQVTM, CDR2 ANQGSEA. The V gene lost 3 bases and the J gene lost 3 bases, with 6 bases spanning the gap. This CDR3 is built from 11 residues.

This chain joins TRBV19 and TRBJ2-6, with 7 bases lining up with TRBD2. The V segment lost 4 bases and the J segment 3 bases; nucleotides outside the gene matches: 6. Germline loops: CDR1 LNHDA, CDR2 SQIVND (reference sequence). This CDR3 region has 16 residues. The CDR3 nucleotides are TGTGCCAGTAGTACCCTCGCGGGGGTTGGGGCCAACGTCCTGACTTTC. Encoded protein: CASSTLAGVGANVLTF.

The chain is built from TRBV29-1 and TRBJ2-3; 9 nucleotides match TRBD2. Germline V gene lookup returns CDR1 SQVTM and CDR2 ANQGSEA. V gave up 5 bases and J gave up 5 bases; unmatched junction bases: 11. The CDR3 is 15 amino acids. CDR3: CSVYPSSGGGDTQYF. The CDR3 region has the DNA TGCAGCGTTTACCCTAGTAGCGGGGGTGGAGATACGCAGTATTTT.

CDR3 residues: CASSDGGSGNTIYF. The CDR3 region has the DNA TGTGCCAGCAGTGATGGGGGATCCGGAAACACCATATATTTT. The J gene is TRBJ1-3, the V gene TRBV2; D may be TRBD1 (5 bases). The CDR3 totals 14 residues. V was clipped by 3 bases and J by 4 bases, with 10 bases between them. Germline CDR1 SNHLY, CDR2 FYNNEI.

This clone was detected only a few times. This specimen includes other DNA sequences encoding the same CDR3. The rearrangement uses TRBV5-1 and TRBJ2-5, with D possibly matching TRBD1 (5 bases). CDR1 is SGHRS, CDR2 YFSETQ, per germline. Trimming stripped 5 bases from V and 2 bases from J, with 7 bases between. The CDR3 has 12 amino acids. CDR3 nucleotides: TGCGCCAGCAGTCACAGGCAAGAGACCCAGTACTTC. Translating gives CASSHRQETQYF.

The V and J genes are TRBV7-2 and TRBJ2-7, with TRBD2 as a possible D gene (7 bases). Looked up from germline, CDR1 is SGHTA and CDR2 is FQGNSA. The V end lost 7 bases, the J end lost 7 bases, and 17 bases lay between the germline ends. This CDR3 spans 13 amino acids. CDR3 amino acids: CASKFRGAEEQYF. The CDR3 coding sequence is TGTGCCAGCAAATTTCGGGGGGCGGAGGAGCAGTACTTC. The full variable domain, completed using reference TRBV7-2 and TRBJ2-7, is GAGVSQSPSNKVTEKGKDVELRCDPISGHTALYWYRQSLGQGLEFLIYFQGNSAPDKSGLPSDRFSAERTGGSVSTLTIQRTQQEDSAVYLCASKFRGAEEQYFGPGTRLTVT.

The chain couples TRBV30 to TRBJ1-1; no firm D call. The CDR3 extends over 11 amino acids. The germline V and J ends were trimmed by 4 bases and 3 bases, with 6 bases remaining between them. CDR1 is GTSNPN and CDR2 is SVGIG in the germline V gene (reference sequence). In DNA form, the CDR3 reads TGTGCCTGGAATGGGTACACTGAAGCTTTCTTT. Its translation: CAWNGYTEAFF.

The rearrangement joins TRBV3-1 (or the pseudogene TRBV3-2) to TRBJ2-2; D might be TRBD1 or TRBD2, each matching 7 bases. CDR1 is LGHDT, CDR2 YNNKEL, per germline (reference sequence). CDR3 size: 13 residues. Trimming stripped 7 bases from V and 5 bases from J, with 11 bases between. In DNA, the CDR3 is TGTGCCAGCACCCAGGGGGGGACCGGGGAGCTGTTTTTT. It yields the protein CASTQGGTGELFF.

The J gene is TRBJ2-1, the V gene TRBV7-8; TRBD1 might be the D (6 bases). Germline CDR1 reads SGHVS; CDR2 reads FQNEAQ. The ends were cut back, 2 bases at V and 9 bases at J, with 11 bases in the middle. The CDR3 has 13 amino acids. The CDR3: CASSLYQGTEQFF. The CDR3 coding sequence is TGTGCCAGCAGCTTATATCAGGGGACTGAGCAGTTCTTC. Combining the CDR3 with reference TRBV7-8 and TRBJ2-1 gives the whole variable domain GAGVSQSPRYKVAKRGQDVALRCDPISGHVSLFWYQQALGQGPEFLTYFQNEAQLDKSGLPSDRFFAERPEGSVSTLKIQRTQQEDSAVYLCASSLYQGTEQFFGPGTRLTVL.

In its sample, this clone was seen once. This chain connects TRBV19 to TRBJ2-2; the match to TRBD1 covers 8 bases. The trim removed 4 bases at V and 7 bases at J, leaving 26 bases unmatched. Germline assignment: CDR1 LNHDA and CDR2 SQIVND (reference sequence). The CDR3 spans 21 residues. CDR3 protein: CASSTHRQRATRTGFGGELFF. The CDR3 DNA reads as TGTGCCAGTAGTACCCACCGACAACGGGCAACCCGGACAGGGTTTGGCGGGGAGCTGTTTTTT.

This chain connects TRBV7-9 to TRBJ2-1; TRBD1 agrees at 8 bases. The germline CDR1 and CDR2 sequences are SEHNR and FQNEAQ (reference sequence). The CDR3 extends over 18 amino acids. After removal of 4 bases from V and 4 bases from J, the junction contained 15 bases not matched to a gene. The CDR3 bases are TGTGCCAGCAGCTCCCGGGACAGGCCCGAGGGGGCTTACAATGAGCAGTTCTTC. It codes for CASSSRDRPEGAYNEQFF. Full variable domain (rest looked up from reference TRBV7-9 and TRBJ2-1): DTGVSQNPRHKITKRGQNVTFRCDPISEHNRLYWYRQTLGQGPEFLTYFQNEAQLEKSRLLSDRFSAERPKGSFSTLEIQRTEQGDSAMYLCASSSRDRPEGAYNEQFFGPGTRLTVL.

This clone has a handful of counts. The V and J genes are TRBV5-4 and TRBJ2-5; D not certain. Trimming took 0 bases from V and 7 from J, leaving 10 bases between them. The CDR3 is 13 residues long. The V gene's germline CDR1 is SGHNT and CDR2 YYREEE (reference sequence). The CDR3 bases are TGTGCCAGCAGCTTGGCCGGATTTGGGACCCAGTACTTC. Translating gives CASSLAGFGTQYF.

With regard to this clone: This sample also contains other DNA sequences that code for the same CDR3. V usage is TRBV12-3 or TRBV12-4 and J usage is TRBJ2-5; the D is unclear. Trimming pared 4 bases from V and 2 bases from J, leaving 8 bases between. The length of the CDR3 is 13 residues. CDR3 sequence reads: CASSYGTQETQYF. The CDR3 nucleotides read TGTGCCAGCAGTTACGGCACGCAAGAGACCCAGTACTTC.

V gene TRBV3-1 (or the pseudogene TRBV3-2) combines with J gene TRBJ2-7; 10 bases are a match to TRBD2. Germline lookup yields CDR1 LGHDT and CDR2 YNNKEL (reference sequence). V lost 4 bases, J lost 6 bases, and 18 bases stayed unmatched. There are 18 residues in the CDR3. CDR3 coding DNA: TGTGCCAGCAGCCCCACCGCCGGGGTTTTAGCGGGGGGATTCGAGCAGTACTTC. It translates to CASSPTAGVLAGGFEQYF.

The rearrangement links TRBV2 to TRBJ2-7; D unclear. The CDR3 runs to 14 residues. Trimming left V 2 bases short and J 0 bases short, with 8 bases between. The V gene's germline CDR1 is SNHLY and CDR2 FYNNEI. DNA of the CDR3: TGTGCCAGCAGTGAAAACCCCCTCTCCTACGAGCAGTACTTC. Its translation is CASSENPLSYEQYF. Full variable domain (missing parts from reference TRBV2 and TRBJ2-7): EPEVTQTPSHQVTQMGQEVILRCVPISNHLYFYWYRQILGQKVEFLVSFYNNEISEKSEIFDDQFSVERPDGSNFTLKIRSTKLEDSAMYFCASSENPLSYEQYFGPGTRLTVT.

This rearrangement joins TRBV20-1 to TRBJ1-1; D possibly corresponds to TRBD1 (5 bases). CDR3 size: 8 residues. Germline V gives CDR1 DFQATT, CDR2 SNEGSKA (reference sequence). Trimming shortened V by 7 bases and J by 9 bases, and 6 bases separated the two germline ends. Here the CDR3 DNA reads TGCAGTGTGGGGCAAGCTTTCTTT. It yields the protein CSVGQAFF.

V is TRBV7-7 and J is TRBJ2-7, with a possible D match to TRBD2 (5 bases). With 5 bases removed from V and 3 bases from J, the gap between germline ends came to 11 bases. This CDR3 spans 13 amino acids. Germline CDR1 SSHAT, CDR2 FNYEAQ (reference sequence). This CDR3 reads CASSPAGGYEQYF. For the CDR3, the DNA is TGTGCCAGCAGCCCCGCGGGCGGCTACGAGCAGTACTTC.

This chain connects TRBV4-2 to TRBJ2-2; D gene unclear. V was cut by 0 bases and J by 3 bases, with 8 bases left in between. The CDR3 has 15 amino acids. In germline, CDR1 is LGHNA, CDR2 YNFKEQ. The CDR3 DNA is TGTGCCAGCAGCCAAGATGTGACGCACACCGGGGAGCTGTTTTTT. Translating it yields CASSQDVTHTGELFF.

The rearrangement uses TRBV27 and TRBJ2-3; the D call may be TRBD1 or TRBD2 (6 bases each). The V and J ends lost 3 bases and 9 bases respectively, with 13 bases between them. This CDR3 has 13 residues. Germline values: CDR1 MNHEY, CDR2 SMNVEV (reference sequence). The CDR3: CASSFGGSETQYF. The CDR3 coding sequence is TGTGCCAGCAGTTTCGGGGGCTCGGAGACGCAGTATTTT.

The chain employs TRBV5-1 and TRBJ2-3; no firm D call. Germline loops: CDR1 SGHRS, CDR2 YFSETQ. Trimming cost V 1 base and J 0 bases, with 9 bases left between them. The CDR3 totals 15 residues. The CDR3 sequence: CASSLSGGSTDTQYF. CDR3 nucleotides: TGCGCCAGCAGCTTGTCTGGCGGAAGCACAGATACGCAGTATTTT.

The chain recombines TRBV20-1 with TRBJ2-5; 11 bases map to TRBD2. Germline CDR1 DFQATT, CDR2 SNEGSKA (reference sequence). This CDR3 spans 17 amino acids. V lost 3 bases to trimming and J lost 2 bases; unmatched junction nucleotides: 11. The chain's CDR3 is CSASARGRTSGQETQYF. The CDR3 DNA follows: TGCAGTGCTAGTGCCCGAGGCCGGACTAGCGGGCAAGAGACCCAGTACTTC.

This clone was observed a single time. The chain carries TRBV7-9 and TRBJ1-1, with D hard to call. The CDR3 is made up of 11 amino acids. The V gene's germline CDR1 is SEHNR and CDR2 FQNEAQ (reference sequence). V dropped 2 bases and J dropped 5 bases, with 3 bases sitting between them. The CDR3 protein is CASSLQTEAFF. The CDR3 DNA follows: TGTGCCAGCAGCTTACAAACTGAAGCTTTCTTT.

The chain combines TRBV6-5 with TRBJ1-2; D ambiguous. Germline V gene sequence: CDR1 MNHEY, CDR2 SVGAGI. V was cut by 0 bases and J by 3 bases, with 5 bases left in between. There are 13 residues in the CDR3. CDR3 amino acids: CASSYSTYYGYTF. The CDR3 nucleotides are TGTGCCAGCAGTTACTCGACTTACTATGGCTACACCTTC.

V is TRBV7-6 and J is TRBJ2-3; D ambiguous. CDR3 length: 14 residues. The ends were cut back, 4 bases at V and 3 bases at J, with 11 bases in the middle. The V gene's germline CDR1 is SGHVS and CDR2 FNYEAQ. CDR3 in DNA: TGTGCCAGCAGCTCTTCACTAATTACAGATACGCAGTATTTT. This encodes CASSSSLITDTQYF.